The 20 T cell receptor beta chains given below trace back to one sample, sequenced in a study of T cell repertoires in aging, cancer and after chemotherapy. TRB rearrangements spanning V, D and J were amplified using mixed TRB-A/B primers. TCRdb reprocessed the multiplex PCR reads with MiXCR, giving one entry per CDR3 protein. The repertoire includes approximately 8,600 distinct CDR3 sequences, approximately 25% of them detected once, and 2.8% sits in the top ten. The template was genomic DNA from peripheral blood, not RNA. The specimen sequenced was blood. These receptors all come from a human donor with a blood cancer.

Turning to this clonotype: A read error may be the cause here, since a much bigger clone is one base away. The V and J genes are TRBV30 and TRBJ1-5; TRBD2 matches at 7 bases. The better agreement between TRBJ2-3 and the DNA end casts doubt on the J call. Per the germline V gene, CDR1 is GTSNPN and CDR2 is SVGIG (reference sequence). The CDR3 contains 15 residues. The DNA for the CDR3 is TGTGCCTGGAGTGTACGGGGGAGGGTCAATCAGCCCCAGTATTTT. It encodes CAWSVRGRVNQPQYF.

This clonotype was recorded only once. This chain joins TRBV27 and TRBJ2-5; TRBD1 matches 8 bases. CDR3 length equals 15 residues. Germline values: CDR1 MNHEY, CDR2 SMNVEV (reference sequence). Losses at the gene ends were 5 bases for V and 5 bases for J; bases not matched to a gene: 10. Here the CDR3 DNA reads TGTGCCAGCAGTGTCGGGACAGGAGATACGGAGACCCAGTACTTC. Protein: CASSVGTGDTETQYF.

This clonotype came up a few times. The chain recombines TRBV7-3 with TRBJ2-3, with 8 nucleotides matching TRBD2. Germline V gene data show CDR1 as SGHTA and CDR2 as FQGTGA. The CDR3 is 16 residues long. The V and J ends lost 1 base and 3 bases, in that order; junction bases with no gene match: 6. The CDR3 DNA is TGTGCCAGCAGCTTAATTCCGGGGGGGAGAACAGATACGCAGTATTTT. Encoded protein: CASSLIPGGRTDTQYF. Supplemented by reference TRBV7-3 and TRBJ2-3, the full variable domain reads GAGVSQTPSNKVTEKGKYVELRCDPISGHTALYWYRQSLGQGPEFLIYFQGTGAADDSGLPNDRFFAVRPEGSVSTLKIQRTERGDSAVYLCASSLIPGGRTDTQYFGPGTRLTVL.

The chain carries TRBV5-1 and TRBJ2-1; D is perhaps TRBD1 (6 bases). This CDR3 has 14 amino acids. Germline CDR1 and CDR2: SGHRS and YFSETQ. The V end lost 0 bases, the J end lost 7 bases, and 11 bases lay between the germline ends. The CDR3, as DNA: TGCGCCAGCAGCTTGGCGCAGGGGCCGAATGAGCAGTTCTTC. Translated, it gives CASSLAQGPNEQFF.

The V call is TRBV2, the J call TRBJ2-7, with a weak D call TRBD1 (6 bases). Between the trimmed V and J ends, which lost 1 base and 3 bases, there was a span of 22 bases. The CDR3 has 18 residues. The germline gives CDR1 SNHLY, CDR2 FYNNEI. The DNA for the CDR3 is TGTGCCAGCAGTGAAGAGGGGGAGATGGGGCCCCCCGACTACGAGCAGTACTTC. It is translated as CASSEEGEMGPPDYEQYF.

V is TRBV25-1 and J is TRBJ2-3; 7 nucleotides align to TRBD2. V was clipped by 4 bases and J by 1 base; unmatched bases: 2. Germline values: CDR1 MGHDK, CDR2 SYGVNS. There are 14 residues in the CDR3. Written as DNA, the CDR3 is TGTGCCAGCAGTGCTAGCGGACGCACAGATACGCAGTATTTT. Translated, it gives CASSASGRTDTQYF.

This clonotype is labeled medium-sized. A read error may produce the germline difference seen at one junction end. The CDR3 bases are TGTGCCAGCAGCCCTGGGGGCCTCCCCAATTTT. Its protein product is CASSPGGLPNF. The chain links TRBV11-1 to TRBJ2-3; D is possibly TRBD1 (6 bases). The germline gives CDR1 SGHAT, CDR2 FQDESV (reference sequence). The CDR3 extends over 11 amino acids.

This clonotype ranks as medium-sized (0.01 to 0.1%). This chain connects TRBV12-3 or TRBV12-4 to TRBJ2-7; TRBD1 is a possible D gene (7 bases). The germline V and J ends were trimmed by 6 bases and 2 bases, with 14 bases remaining between them. CDR3 length: 14 amino acids. CDR3 protein: CASRPQGGAYEQYF. The CDR3 bases are TGTGCCAGCAGGCCCCAGGGGGGAGCCTACGAGCAGTACTTC.

V is TRBV20-1 and J is TRBJ1-3, with 10 bases matching TRBD1. Germline CDR1 reads DFQATT; CDR2 reads SNEGSKA (reference sequence). The V gene end was trimmed by 0 bases and the J gene end by 4 bases; junction bases not matched to a gene: 9. The CDR3 runs 17 residues. Written as DNA, the CDR3 is TGCAGTGCTAGAGATCGGAGACAGGGGGCGTGGGGAAACACCATATATTTT. As protein: CSARDRRQGAWGNTIYF.

V usage is TRBV13 and J usage is TRBJ2-2; D might be TRBD1 (6 bases). Trimming removed 7 bases at V and 2 bases at J, with 14 bases between. There are 15 residues in the CDR3. Per the germline V gene, CDR1 is PRHDT and CDR2 is FYEKMQ (reference sequence). CDR3 residues: CASKGVVLNTGELFF. The CDR3 DNA reads as TGTGCCAGCAAGGGGGTGGTCCTTAACACCGGGGAGCTGTTTTTT.

The CDR3 region has the DNA TGCGCCAGCAGCTTGGTTTGGACAGGGGGCGTCGGAGATGAGCAGTTCTTC. It yields the protein CASSLVWTGGVGDEQFF. The chain recombines TRBV5-1 with TRBJ2-1, with 11 bases matching TRBD1. V lost 0 bases, J lost 8 bases, and 10 bases stayed unmatched. The CDR3 consists of 17 residues. Per germline, CDR1 SGHRS and CDR2 YFSETQ.

The CDR3 is CATSGYNRDRGPNEQFF. The DNA of the CDR3 is TGTGCCACCAGTGGCTACAACCGGGACAGGGGGCCCAATGAGCAGTTCTTC. The V gene is TRBV24-1, the J gene TRBJ2-1; TRBD1 agrees at 12 bases. CDR1 is KGHDR and CDR2 is SFDVKD in the germline V gene. The length of the CDR3 is 17 residues. Trimming cost V 5 bases and J 6 bases; bases outside gene matches: 10.

Within the sample, this clonotype is medium-sized. The V gene is TRBV5-6, the J gene TRBJ1-3, with TRBD1 as a possible D gene (6 bases). Germline loops: CDR1 SGHDT, CDR2 YYEEEE. CDR3 length: 15 residues. Deletions cut 0 bases from V and 3 bases from J, with 10 bases between. The CDR3 sequence: CASSLGTARGNTIYF. The CDR3 nucleotides read TGTGCCAGCAGCTTGGGGACAGCGCGTGGAAACACCATATATTTT.

A remark on this clonotype: The CDR3 ends on some other residue instead of the conserved phenylalanine or tryptophan, so this is likely a read error. V and J are TRBV7-2 and TRBJ1-3, with 7 bases aligning to TRBD1. V lost 5 bases and J lost 1; bases outside the gene matches: 8. Looked up from germline, CDR1 is SGHTA and CDR2 is FQGNSA. This CDR3 is built from 16 residues. The CDR3 spells CASSGSGGQSGNTIYI. The DNA for the CDR3 is TGTGCCAGCAGCGGCAGCGGGGGACAGTCTGGAAACACCATATATATT.

This clonotype was detected only a few times. The rearrangement uses TRBV4-3 and TRBJ2-3, with TRBD2 identical over 7 bases. After removal of 0 bases from V and 4 bases from J, the junction contained 7 bases not matched to a gene. Germline values: CDR1 LGHNA, CDR2 YSLEER. There are 16 residues in the CDR3. The CDR3 nucleotides are TGCGCCAGCAGCCAAGATTTGAGACTAGCCGCAGATACGCAGTATTTT. Its protein is CASSQDLRLAADTQYF.

Relative to its sample, this clonotype is medium-sized (0.01 to 0.1%). The chain is built from TRBV29-1 and TRBJ1-1, with 9 nucleotides matching TRBD1. With V trimmed by 0 bases and J by 4 bases, 3 bases remained unmatched. CDR3 size: 14 residues. Germline V gene data show CDR1 as SQVTM and CDR2 as ANQGSEA. The CDR3 DNA is TGCAGCGTTGAAGAGGGGACAGGGAGCACTGAAGCTTTCTTT. Its protein is CSVEEGTGSTEAFF.

This clonotype has only a few counts. The chain joins TRBV7-9 to TRBJ1-3, with D maybe TRBD1 (5 bases). The CDR3 is 15 amino acids. Germline V gives CDR1 SEHNR, CDR2 FQNEAQ (reference sequence). Trimming took 5 bases from V and 4 from J, leaving 15 bases between them. The CDR3 DNA reads TGTGCCAGCAGCCCACCCGGGGGAGAGGGAAACACCATATATTTT. Translating it yields CASSPPGGEGNTIYF.

In its sample, this clonotype is medium-sized. The genes are TRBV19 and TRBJ2-7; 8 nucleotides match TRBD1. This CDR3 spans 13 amino acids. The J segment lost 5 bases and the V segment lost 3 bases, leaving 3 bases of the junction unmatched. Germline V CDR1 and CDR2: LNHDA, SQIVND (reference sequence). CDR3: CASSIGQGDEQYF. The CDR3 bases are TGTGCCAGTAGTATCGGACAGGGAGACGAGCAGTACTTC.

This clonotype turned up a few times. The chain combines TRBV7-2 with TRBJ2-3, with TRBD2 matching over 8 bases. With 4 bases clipped from V and 2 bases from J, the junction kept 11 bases outside the gene matches. CDR3 length: 17 residues. The germline gives CDR1 SGHTA, CDR2 FQGNSA. CDR3 residues: CASSSRSKRGITDTQYF. In nucleotides, the CDR3 is TGTGCCAGCAGCTCTAGATCCAAGCGGGGGATCACAGATACGCAGTATTTT.

This clonotype is medium-sized. The gene calls are TRBV10-3 and TRBJ1-2, with D possibly TRBD1 on 6 matching bases. In germline, CDR1 is ENHRY, CDR2 SYGVKD. The length of the CDR3 is 13 residues. Trimming pared 6 bases from V and 2 bases from J, leaving 10 bases between. This CDR3 is CAISIGQNYGYTF. CDR3 bases: TGTGCCATCAGCATCGGACAGAACTATGGCTACACCTTC.